The T cell receptor (beta chain) described here comes from a study of siplizumab effects on memory and regulatory T cells. The data were produced by immunoSEQ multiplex PCR, yet TCRdb's version contains in-frame clones alone and is incomplete. The sample consists of tens of thousands of clones, around 90% of them appearing once. The sequence came from a human donor in good health. Sample: Tregs sorted from blood.

CDR3: CASRETGVTNEKLFF. Here the CDR3 DNA reads TGTGCCAGCAGGGAGACAGGGGTGACTAATGAAAAACTGTTTTTT. This chain joins TRBV25-1 and TRBJ1-4; 8 nucleotides agree with TRBD1. Germline-derived CDR1 and CDR2 are MGHDK and SYGVNS. The CDR3 covers 15 residues. V gave up 6 bases and J gave up 2 bases; unmatched junction bases: 5.